This T cell receptor (beta chain) is from a study of blood T cell repertoires in COVID-19. The V gene end was trimmed by 4 bases and the J gene end by 2 bases; junction bases not matched to a gene: 2. The CDR3 length is 14 residues. Germline V gene sequence: CDR1 LGHDT, CDR2 YNNKEL (reference sequence). This clone was counted a few times. Measured with immunoSEQ multiplex PCR; TCRdb has only the in-frame clones, and not every one. This sample yields some 50,000 clones, of which roughly two thirds are seen a single time; around 9.4% belongs to the top ten. The J gene is TRBJ2-3, the V gene TRBV3-1 (or the pseudogene TRBV3-2); 8 nucleotides agree with TRBD2. Sequenced input: peripheral blood. The clonotype originates from a woman in her 70s with acute or convalescent COVID-19. The CDR3 coding sequence is TGTGCCAGCAGCCCCGGACTAGCCACAGATACGCAGTATTTT. This gives the protein CASSPGLATDTQYF.